This note documents a single TCR beta chain sequence. TCRdb's copy holds only in-frame clones and misses some; the assay was immunoSEQ multiplex PCR. The data show about 200,000 clones, 80% to 90% seen once. This sample stems from a study of blood T cell repertoires in COVID-19. The germline V gene encodes CDR1 SGHNT and CDR2 YYREEE (reference sequence). V shed 0 bases and J shed 1 base, with 4 bases lying between them. CDR3 length: 14 amino acids. This study enrolled people aged 18 to 89 from about two dozen US geographic areas. The sequenced material came from PBMCs or T cells enriched from blood (not recorded which). This chain uses TRBV5-4 with TRBJ2-2, with D hard to call. This sequence originates from a man aged 30 to 45 who had recovered from COVID-19. The CDR3: CASSLDKNTGELFF. In nucleotides, the CDR3 is TGTGCCAGCAGCTTGGACAAGAACACCGGGGAGCTGTTTTTT.